This passage covers 10 T cell receptor beta chains from one sample sequenced in a study of shared clonotypes between healthy human individuals. Generated by immunoSEQ multiplex PCR, the TCRdb table keeps only in-frame clones and is missing some. The sample has around 550,000 clones; around 96% are singletons. The specimen sequenced was naive CD4+ T cells sorted from blood. Subset reported: CD45RA+ positively selected. These receptors were obtained from a woman in her 30s in good health.

The V gene is TRBV2, the J gene TRBJ2-7, with 9 bases identical to TRBD2. The V and J ends lost 4 bases and 3 bases, in that order; junction bases with no gene match: 4. The germline gives CDR1 SNHLY, CDR2 FYNNEI. This CDR3 is built from 14 residues. CDR3 in DNA: TGTGCCAGCAGTGGACTAGCGGTCGTCTACGAGCAGTACTTC. It translates to CASSGLAVVYEQYF. The complete variable domain, with remaining parts taken from reference TRBV2 and TRBJ2-7, reads EPEVTQTPSHQVTQMGQEVILRCVPISNHLYFYWYRQILGQKVEFLVSFYNNEISEKSEIFDDQFSVERPDGSNFTLKIRSTKLEDSAMYFCASSGLAVVYEQYFGPGTRLTVT.

V usage is TRBV28 and J usage is TRBJ2-4; a weak D match, TRBD1 (6 bases). The CDR3 has 14 amino acids. CDR1 is MDHEN, CDR2 SYDVKM, per germline. Trimming left V 10 bases short and J 0 bases short, with 13 bases between. CDR3 sequence: CATDRRIAKNIQYF. Here the CDR3 DNA reads TGTGCCACCGACAGGCGCATAGCCAAAAACATTCAGTACTTC.

The chain links TRBV6-5 to TRBJ2-3; D is unclear. This CDR3 region has 12 residues. Germline CDR1 reads MNHEY; CDR2 reads SVGAGI. Trimming shortened V by 7 bases and J by 3 bases, and 8 bases separated the two germline ends. This CDR3 reads CASTSRTDTQYF. DNA of the CDR3: TGTGCCAGCACCTCCCGGACAGATACGCAGTATTTT.

The rearrangement uses TRBV5-6 and TRBJ2-6; D ambiguous. Trimming took off 4 bases at V and 4 bases at J, with 6 bases between the two ends. Germline CDR1 is SGHDT and CDR2 is YYEEEE. This CDR3 comprises 13 residues. The CDR3 nucleotides read TGTGCCAGCAGCGTAGGAGGGGCCAACGTCCTGACTTTC. As protein: CASSVGGANVLTF.

The rearrangement uses TRBV28 and TRBJ2-5; D is perhaps TRBD2 (6 bases). Trimming removed 5 bases from V and 11 bases from J, with 15 bases in between. The CDR3 covers 12 residues. Looked up from germline, CDR1 is MDHEN and CDR2 is SYDVKM. CDR3 protein: CASSASVGEQYF. The CDR3 DNA is TGTGCCAGCAGTGCTAGCGTGGGGGAGCAGTACTTC.

This clone was seen once. The chain has TRBV5-1 and TRBJ2-3; D might be TRBD2 (5 bases). Germline values: CDR1 SGHRS, CDR2 YFSETQ. The CDR3 is 15 residues long. V lost 4 bases and J 4 bases, leaving 16 bases between the germline ends. The chain's CDR3 is CASSPSSSSADTQYF. The CDR3 nucleotides read TGCGCCAGCAGCCCCAGTAGTAGTAGCGCAGATACGCAGTATTTT.

The table lists this clone with a count of one. One end of the junction is discordant with germline, which a read error may explain. This chain uses TRBV28 with TRBJ1-1, with 9 bases lining up with TRBD1. Germline V lookup: CDR1 MDHEN, CDR2 SYDVKM. CDR3 length: 12 residues. The CDR3 sequence: CASSSEGQGGIF. CDR3 sequence (DNA): TGTGCCAGCAGTTCGGAGGGACAGGGCGGGATCTTT.

The chain has TRBV6-6 and TRBJ1-5; no firm D call. Germline loops: CDR1 MNHNY, CDR2 SVGAGI (reference sequence). The CDR3 length is 14 residues. Trimming removed 6 bases from V and 5 bases from J, with 14 bases in between. The CDR3 DNA reads TGTGCCAGCAGCCCAGCGGGTTGGTATCAGCCCCAGCATTTT. Protein product: CASSPAGWYQPQHF.

The rearrangement joins TRBV25-1 to TRBJ2-3, with TRBD2 matching 11 bases. After removal of 9 bases from V and 4 bases from J, the junction contained 9 bases not matched to a gene. In germline, CDR1 is MGHDK, CDR2 SYGVNS. The CDR3 sequence is 15 residues long. The CDR3 DNA sequence: TGTGCCAGTCGACTAGCGGGAAGCAGTCCAGATACGCAGTATTTT. Amino acids: CASRLAGSSPDTQYF.

The rearrangement links TRBV7-9 to TRBJ2-7; TRBD1 matches 9 bases. Trimming removed 2 bases from V and 3 bases from J; junction bases left unmatched: 11. Germline V gene lookup returns CDR1 SEHNR and CDR2 FQNEAQ (reference sequence). This CDR3 comprises 17 residues. DNA of the CDR3: TGTGCCAGCAGCTTACCCACAACCCGGGACAGGGTCTACGAGCAGTACTTC. This gives the protein CASSLPTTRDRVYEQYF.